This TCR beta chain comes out of a study of shared T cell receptors in the human thymus. Germline V gives CDR1 SGHTA, CDR2 FQGNSA. V lost 5 bases and J lost 7, with 12 bases in between. The CDR3 totals 13 residues. The table came from immunoSEQ multiplex PCR; TCRdb's copy has only in-frame clones and leaves some out. The data contain hundreds of thousands of clones, more than 75% of them singletons. The data were also submitted as part of a second study, on human thymus T cells.

The source of this sequence is a boy under two years old with a congenital heart defect. The material sequenced was thymocytes. The V gene is TRBV7-2, the J gene TRBJ2-1; maybe TRBD2 (7 bases). This CDR3 is CASSLGGGNEQFF. The DNA for the CDR3 is TGTGCCAGCAGCCTAGGGGGAGGGAATGAGCAGTTCTTC.